This T cell receptor (beta chain) was retrieved from a study of blood T cell repertoires in COVID-19. The study drew participants aged about 18 to 95 years from approximately 23 US areas. Cohort assignment relied on participant-reported clinical history. Under the authors' procedure: Estimation of nucleated cell counts relied on the amplification of reference gene primers. Clones were sequenced by immunoSEQ multiplex PCR, and TCRdb holds only the in-frame ones, with some missing. V, J and clone size are those of that table, while D and trimming were read from the DNA. The sample records 200,000 to 300,000 clones, around 89% being singletons. The CDR3 totals 15 residues. From germline, CDR1 is SNHLY and CDR2 FYNNEI. V lost 7 bases and J 6 bases, leaving 22 bases between the germline ends.

The genes are TRBV2 and TRBJ2-7; no firm D call. The source material was PBMCs or T cells enriched from blood (not recorded which). The TCR originated in a woman in her forties with acute COVID-19. The CDR3 DNA follows: TGTGCCAGCATCCTCGAAAAAGCTATTAGCTCCGAGCAGTACTTC. It yields the protein CASILEKAISSEQYF.